This TCR beta chain was observed in a study of cytotoxic CD8 clonotypes in ibrutinib-treated CLL. Notes on the study in general: The study found baseline clonality above age-matched healthy donors, tracking circulating CD8+ T-cell counts. For progressing versus sustained-remission patients, sampling times were not the same.

In germline, CDR1 is SEHNR, CDR2 FQNEAQ (reference sequence). Trimming removed 11 bases from V and 0 bases from J, with 20 bases in between. The CDR3 runs 16 residues. Regarding this clone: Its specificity is unknown.

This table comes from immunoSEQ multiplex PCR, and its TCRdb copy is limited to in-frame clones, with some not included. This sample has 150,000 to 200,000 clones, with 70% to 85% found just once. Sample: PBMCs, taken after 24 months of ibrutinib treatment. The V gene is TRBV7-9, the J gene TRBJ2-4, with D possibly matching TRBD2 (6 bases). This sequence was found in a human donor with chronic lymphocytic leukemia. DNA of the CDR3: TGTGCCGCGCAGGTATTGGGAGGACGAGCCAAAAACATTCAGTACTTC. Translation: CAAQVLGGRAKNIQYF.